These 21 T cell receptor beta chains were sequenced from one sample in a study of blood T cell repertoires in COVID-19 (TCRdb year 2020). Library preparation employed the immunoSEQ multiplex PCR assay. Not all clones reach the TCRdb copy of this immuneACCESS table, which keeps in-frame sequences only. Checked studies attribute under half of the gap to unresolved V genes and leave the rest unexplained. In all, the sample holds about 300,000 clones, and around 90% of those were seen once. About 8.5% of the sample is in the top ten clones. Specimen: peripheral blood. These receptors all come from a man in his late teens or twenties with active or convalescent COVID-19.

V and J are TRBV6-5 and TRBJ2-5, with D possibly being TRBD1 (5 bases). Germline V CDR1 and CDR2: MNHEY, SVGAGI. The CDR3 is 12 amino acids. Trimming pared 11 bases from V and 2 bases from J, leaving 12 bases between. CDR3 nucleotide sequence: TGTGCCGGGGCAGCGCGGCAAGAGACCCAGTACTTC. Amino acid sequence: CAGAARQETQYF.

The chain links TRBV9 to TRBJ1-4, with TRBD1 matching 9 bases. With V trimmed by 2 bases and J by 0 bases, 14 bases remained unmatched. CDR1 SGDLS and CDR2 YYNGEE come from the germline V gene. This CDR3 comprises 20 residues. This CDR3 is CASSVHPRDRDYATNEKLFF. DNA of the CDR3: TGTGCCAGCAGCGTCCACCCCCGGGACAGGGACTATGCAACTAATGAAAAACTGTTTTTT. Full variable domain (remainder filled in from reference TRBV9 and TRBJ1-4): DSGVTQTPKHLITATGQRVTLRCSPRSGDLSVYWYQQSLDQGLQFLIQYYNGEERAKGNILERFSAQQFPDLHSELNLSSLELGDSALYFCASSVHPRDRDYATNEKLFFGSGTQLSVL.

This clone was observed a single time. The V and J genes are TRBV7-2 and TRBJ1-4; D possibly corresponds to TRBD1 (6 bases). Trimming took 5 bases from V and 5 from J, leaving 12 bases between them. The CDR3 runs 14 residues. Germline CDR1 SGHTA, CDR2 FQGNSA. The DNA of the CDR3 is TGTGCCAGCAGCGCTTGGGGGGGCAATGAAAAACTGTTTTTT. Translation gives CASSAWGGNEKLFF. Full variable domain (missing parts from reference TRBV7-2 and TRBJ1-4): GAGVSQSPSNKVTEKGKDVELRCDPISGHTALYWYRQSLGQGLEFLIYFQGNSAPDKSGLPSDRFSAERTGGSVSTLTIQRTQQEDSAVYLCASSAWGGNEKLFFGSGTQLSVL.

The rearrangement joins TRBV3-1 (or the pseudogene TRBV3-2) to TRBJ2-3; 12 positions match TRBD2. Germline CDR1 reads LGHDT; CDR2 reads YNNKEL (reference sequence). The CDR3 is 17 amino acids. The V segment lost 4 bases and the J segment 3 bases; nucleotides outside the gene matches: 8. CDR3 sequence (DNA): TGTGCCAGCAGCCCCTCGACTAGCGGGGGATTTACAGATACGCAGTATTTT. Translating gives CASSPSTSGGFTDTQYF.

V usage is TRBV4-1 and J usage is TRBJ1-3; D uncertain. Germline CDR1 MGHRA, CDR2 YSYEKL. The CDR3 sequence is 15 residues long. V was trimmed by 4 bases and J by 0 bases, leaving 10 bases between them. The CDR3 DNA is TGCGCCAGCAGCCGCGAGTTCGCCTCTGGAAACACCATATATTTT. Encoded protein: CASSREFASGNTIYF.

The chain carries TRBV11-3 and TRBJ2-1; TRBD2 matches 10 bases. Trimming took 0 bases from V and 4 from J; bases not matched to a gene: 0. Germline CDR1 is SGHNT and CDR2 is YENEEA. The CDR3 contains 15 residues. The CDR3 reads CASSLEAGGYNEQFF. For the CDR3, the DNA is TGTGCCAGCAGCTTAGAAGCGGGGGGGTACAATGAGCAGTTCTTC.

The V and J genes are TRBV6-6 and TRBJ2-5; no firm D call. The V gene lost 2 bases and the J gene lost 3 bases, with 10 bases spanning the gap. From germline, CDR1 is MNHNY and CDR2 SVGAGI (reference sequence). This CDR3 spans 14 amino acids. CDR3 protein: CASSYQPEKETQYF. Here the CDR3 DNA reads TGTGCCAGCAGTTACCAGCCGGAGAAAGAGACCCAGTACTTC.

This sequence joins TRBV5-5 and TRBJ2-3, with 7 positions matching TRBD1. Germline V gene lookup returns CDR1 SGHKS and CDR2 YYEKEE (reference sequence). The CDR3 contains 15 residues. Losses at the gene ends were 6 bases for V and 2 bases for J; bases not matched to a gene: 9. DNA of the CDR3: TGTGCCAGCAACAATGGCAGGGGGACCACAGATACGCAGTATTTT. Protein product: CASNNGRGTTDTQYF.

The CDR3 DNA follows: TGTGCCAGCAGCGAGGAGGGGTCCCAGTACTTC. Protein sequence: CASSEEGSQYF. The rearrangement uses TRBV7-8 and TRBJ2-5; maybe TRBD2 (6 bases). Germline CDR1 is SGHVS and CDR2 is FQNEAQ. V was pared by 5 bases and J by 9 bases, with 10 bases between. CDR3 length equals 11 residues.

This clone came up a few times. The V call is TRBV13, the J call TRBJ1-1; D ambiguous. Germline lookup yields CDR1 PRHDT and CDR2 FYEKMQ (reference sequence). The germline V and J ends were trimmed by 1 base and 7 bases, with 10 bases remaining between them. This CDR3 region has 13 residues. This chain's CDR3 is CASSLDREDEAFF. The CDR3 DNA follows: TGTGCCAGCAGCTTAGATCGGGAGGATGAAGCTTTCTTT.

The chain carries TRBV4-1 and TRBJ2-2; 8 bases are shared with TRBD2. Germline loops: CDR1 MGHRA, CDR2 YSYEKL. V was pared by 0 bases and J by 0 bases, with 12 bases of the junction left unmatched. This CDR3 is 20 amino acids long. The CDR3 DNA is TGCGCCAGCAGCCAAGATCGGGGGGGGCCAGCGGCCTCGAACACCGGGGAGCTGTTTTTT. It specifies CASSQDRGGPAASNTGELFF.

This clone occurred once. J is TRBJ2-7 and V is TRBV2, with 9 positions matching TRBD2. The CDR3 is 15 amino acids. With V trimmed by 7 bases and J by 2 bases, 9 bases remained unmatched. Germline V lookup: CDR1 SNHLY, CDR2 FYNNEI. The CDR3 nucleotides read TGTGCCAGCACTCTCTTGGGCGGGGGGGCCTACGAGCAGTACTTC. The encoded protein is CASTLLGGGAYEQYF.

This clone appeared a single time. In nucleotides, the CDR3 is TGTGCCAGCAGCTCCGTGGGAGGGCGGGCTGAAGCTTTCTTT. It translates to CASSSVGGRAEAFF. The rearrangement joins TRBV7-8 to TRBJ1-1; D is unresolved. The CDR3 covers 14 residues. Deletions cut 4 bases from V and 6 bases from J, with 15 bases between. CDR1 is SGHVS, CDR2 FQNEAQ, per germline.

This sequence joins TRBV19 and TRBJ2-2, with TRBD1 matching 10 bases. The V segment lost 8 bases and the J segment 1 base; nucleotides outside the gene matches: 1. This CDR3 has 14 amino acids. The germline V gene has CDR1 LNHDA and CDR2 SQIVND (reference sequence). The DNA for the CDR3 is TGTGCCAGTGGGGACAGGGGGAACACCGGGGAGCTGTTTTTT. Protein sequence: CASGDRGNTGELFF.

The DNA of the CDR3 is TGTGCCAGCAGTACAAACCGACAACCCTCAGTTGGGCAGTACTTC. This gives the protein CASSTNRQPSVGQYF. This sequence joins TRBV6-5 and TRBJ2-7; no clear D. The CDR3 has 15 residues. V lost 5 bases, J lost 9 bases, and 23 bases lay in between. Germline CDR1 reads MNHEY; CDR2 reads SVGAGI.

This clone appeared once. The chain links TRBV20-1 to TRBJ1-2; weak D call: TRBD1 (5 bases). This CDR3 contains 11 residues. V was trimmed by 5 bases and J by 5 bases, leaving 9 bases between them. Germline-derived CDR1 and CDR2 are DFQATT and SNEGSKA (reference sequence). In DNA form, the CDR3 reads TGCAGTGCTCCCGGGGGGTATGGCTACACCTTC. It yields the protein CSAPGGYGYTF.

CDR3 nucleotide sequence: TGTGCCAGTAGTTTTGCCGTGGGACAACCTAATTCACCCCTCCACTTT. This translates into CASSFAVGQPNSPLHF. This rearrangement joins TRBV19 to TRBJ1-6; perhaps TRBD1 as D (6 bases). V lost 5 bases and J lost 6, with 17 bases in between. Germline V gene sequence: CDR1 LNHDA, CDR2 SQIVND (reference sequence). The CDR3 spans 16 residues.

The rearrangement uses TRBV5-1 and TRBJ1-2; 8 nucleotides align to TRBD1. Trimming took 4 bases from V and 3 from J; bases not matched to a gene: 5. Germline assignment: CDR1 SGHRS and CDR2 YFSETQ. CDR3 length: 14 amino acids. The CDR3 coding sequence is TGCGCCAGCAGCCGGACAGGGCGGGACTATGGCTACACCTTC. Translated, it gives CASSRTGRDYGYTF.

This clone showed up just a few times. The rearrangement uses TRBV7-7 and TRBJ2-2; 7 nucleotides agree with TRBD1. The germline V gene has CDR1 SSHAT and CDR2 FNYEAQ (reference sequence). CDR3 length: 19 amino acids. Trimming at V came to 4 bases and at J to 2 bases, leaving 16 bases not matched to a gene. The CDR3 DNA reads TGTGCCAGCAGCTCAAGCCGGGACAGAGAAATCCTAAACACCGGGGAGCTGTTTTTT. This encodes CASSSSRDREILNTGELFF.

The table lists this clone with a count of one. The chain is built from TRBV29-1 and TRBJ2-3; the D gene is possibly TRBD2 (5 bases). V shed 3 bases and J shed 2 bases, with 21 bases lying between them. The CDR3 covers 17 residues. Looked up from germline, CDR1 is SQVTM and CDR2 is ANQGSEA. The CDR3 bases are TGCAGCGTTGATAGGGTTATAGCGTCCCAGGTCACAGATACGCAGTATTTT. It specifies CSVDRVIASQVTDTQYF.

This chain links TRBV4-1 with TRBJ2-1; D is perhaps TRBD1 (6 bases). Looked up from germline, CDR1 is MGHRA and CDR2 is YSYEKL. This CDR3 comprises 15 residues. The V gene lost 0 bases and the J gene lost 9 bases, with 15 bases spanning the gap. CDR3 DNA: TGCGCCAGCAGCCAAGAGCCAGGGGTTGTGGGTGAGCAGTTCTTC. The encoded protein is CASSQEPGVVGEQFF.